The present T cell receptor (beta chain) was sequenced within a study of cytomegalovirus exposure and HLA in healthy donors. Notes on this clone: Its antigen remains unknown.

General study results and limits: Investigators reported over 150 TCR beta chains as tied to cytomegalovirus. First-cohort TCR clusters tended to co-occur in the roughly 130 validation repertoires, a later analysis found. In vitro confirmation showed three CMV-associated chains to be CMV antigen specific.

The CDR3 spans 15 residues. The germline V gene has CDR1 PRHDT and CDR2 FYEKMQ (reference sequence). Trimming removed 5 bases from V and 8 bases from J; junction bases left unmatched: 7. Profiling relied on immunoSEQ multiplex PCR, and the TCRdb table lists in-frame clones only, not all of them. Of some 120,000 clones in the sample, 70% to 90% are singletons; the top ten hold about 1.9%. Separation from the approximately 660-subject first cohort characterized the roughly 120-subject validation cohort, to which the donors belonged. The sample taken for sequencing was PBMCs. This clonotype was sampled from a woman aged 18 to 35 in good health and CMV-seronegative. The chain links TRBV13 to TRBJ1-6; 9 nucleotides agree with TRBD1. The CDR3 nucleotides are TGTGCCAGCAGCCCTACAGGGGGCTCGCATTCACCCCTCCACTTT. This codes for CASSPTGGSHSPLHF.